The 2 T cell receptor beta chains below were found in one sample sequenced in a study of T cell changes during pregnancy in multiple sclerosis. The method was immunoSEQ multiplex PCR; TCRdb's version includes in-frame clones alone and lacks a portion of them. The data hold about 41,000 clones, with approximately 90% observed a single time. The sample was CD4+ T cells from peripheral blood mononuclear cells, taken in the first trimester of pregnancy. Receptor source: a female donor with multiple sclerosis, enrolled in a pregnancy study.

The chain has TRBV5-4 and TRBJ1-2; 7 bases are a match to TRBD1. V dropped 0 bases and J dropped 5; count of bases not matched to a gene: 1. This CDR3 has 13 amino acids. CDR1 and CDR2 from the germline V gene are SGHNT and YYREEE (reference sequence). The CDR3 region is CASSLDRGYGYTF. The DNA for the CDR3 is TGTGCCAGCAGCTTGGACAGGGGTTATGGCTACACCTTC.

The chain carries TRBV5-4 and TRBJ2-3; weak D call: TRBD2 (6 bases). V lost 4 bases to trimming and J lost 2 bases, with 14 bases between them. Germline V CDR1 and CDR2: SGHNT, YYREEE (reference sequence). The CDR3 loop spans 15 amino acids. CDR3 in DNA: TGTGCCAGCAGCCGGGGGACTTTTACCACAGATACGCAGTATTTT. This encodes CASSRGTFTTDTQYF.